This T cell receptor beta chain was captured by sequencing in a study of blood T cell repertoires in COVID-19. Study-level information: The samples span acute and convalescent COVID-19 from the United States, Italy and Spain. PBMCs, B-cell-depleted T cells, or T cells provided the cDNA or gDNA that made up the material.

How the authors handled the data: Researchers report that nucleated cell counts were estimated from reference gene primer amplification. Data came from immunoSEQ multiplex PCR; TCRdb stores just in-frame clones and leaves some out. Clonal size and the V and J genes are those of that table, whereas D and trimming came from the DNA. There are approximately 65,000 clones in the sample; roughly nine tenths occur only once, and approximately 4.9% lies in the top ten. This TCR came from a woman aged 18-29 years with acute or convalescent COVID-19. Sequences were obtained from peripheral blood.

CDR3 residues: CASSPTGDYNEQFF. The CDR3 bases are TGCGCCAGCAGCCCGACAGGGGACTACAATGAGCAGTTCTTC. The V and J genes are TRBV4-1 and TRBJ2-1; 8 bases are a match to TRBD1. J was trimmed by 3 bases and V by 4 bases; bases with no gene match: 2. The CDR3 has 14 residues. The germline V gene has CDR1 MGHRA and CDR2 YSYEKL.